The source of this T cell receptor (beta chain) is a study of cytomegalovirus exposure and HLA in healthy donors. The PCR ran on 60 Vbeta and 13 Jbeta primers. Only in-frame clones appear in the TCRdb table, and some are missing; sequencing was by immunoSEQ multiplex PCR. This sample has hundreds of thousands of clones; around 80% occur once, and the top ten carry 2.9%. Per germline, CDR1 SGHAT and CDR2 FQNNGV. V lost 2 bases, J lost 6 bases, and 11 bases lay in between. This CDR3 has 14 residues. V gene TRBV11-2 combines with J gene TRBJ2-1; D may be TRBD2 (5 bases). This sequence was found in a man younger than 40 in good health and CMV-seronegative. The specimen sequenced was PBMCs. The CDR3 DNA follows: TGTGCCAGCAGCTTAACGCTCAGCGGCAATGAGCAGTTCTTC. Translation: CASSLTLSGNEQFF.